Below, 14 T cell receptor beta chains from the same sample are listed, as sequenced in a study of T-cell reconstitution after alpha-beta-depleted transplantation in children. Unique molecular identifiers were incorporated when the TCRbeta library was constructed. TCRdb re-analysed the PCR reads in MiXCR, keeping a single row per CDR3 protein. The sample holds about 360,000 distinct CDR3 sequences; 10% to 15% are singletons and the top ten take around 4.5%. The sequences come from PBMCs, collected from the stem cell graft. These receptor sequences come from a human donor who donated a stem cell graft to a child with Fanconi anemia.

This clonotype was detected only a few times. This sequence joins TRBV7-8 and TRBJ2-7, with TRBD2 matching over 14 bases. CDR1 and CDR2 (germline): SGHVS, FQNEAQ. Losses at the gene ends were 3 bases for V and 0 bases for J; bases not matched to a gene: 7. CDR3 length equals 18 residues. CDR3: CASSFGLAGGPTSYEQYV. Here the CDR3 DNA reads TGTGCCAGCAGCTTCGGACTAGCGGGGGGACCCACCTCCTACGAGCAGTACGTC.

This clonotype was counted a few times. The chain employs TRBV6-2 or TRBV6-3 and TRBJ1-5; a weak D match, TRBD1 (5 bases). The length of the CDR3 is 13 residues. Between the trimmed V and J ends, which lost 5 bases and 5 bases, there was a span of 10 bases. The V gene's germline CDR1 is MNHEY and CDR2 SVGEGT. DNA for the CDR3: TGTGCCAGCAGTACAGGTTTGTATCAGCCCCAGCATTTT. Translated, it gives CASSTGLYQPQHF.

V usage is TRBV30 and J usage is TRBJ1-4; TRBD1 might be the D (5 bases). Germline values: CDR1 GTSNPN, CDR2 SVGIG (reference sequence). CDR3 length: 13 amino acids. V was clipped by 1 base and J by 9 bases, with 12 bases between them. CDR3 sequence: CAWSGQTMKKLFF. CDR3 coding DNA: TGTGCCTGGAGTGGACAGACAATGAAAAAACTGTTTTTT.

The sample holds many counts of this clonotype. V and J are TRBV6-5 and TRBJ1-1; D not certain. The ends were cut back, 7 bases at V and 0 bases at J, with 9 bases in the middle. The germline CDR1 and CDR2 sequences are MNHEY and SVGAGI. CDR3 length equals 13 residues. CDR3 sequence reads: CASTFSLNTEAFF. The CDR3 region has the DNA TGTGCCAGCACCTTCTCCTTGAACACTGAAGCTTTCTTT.

This clonotype was recorded a few times. The chain has TRBV20-1 and TRBJ2-5; the D is unclear. The germline V gene encodes CDR1 DFQATT and CDR2 SNEGSKA (reference sequence). This CDR3 is 13 amino acids long. The V end was cut by 6 bases, the J end by 2 bases, with 13 bases between. In DNA, the CDR3 is TGCAGTGCCCCGCGGAGATATCAAGAGACCCAGTACTTC. This sequence encodes CSAPRRYQETQYF.

In its sample, this clonotype was seen a few times. V gene TRBV6-2 or TRBV6-3 combines with J gene TRBJ2-1; D gene uncertain. Trimming left V 2 bases short and J 6 bases short, with 8 bases between. Germline CDR1 and CDR2: MNHEY and SVGEGT. The CDR3 covers 13 residues. The CDR3 reads CASSYGLPNEQFF. In DNA form, the CDR3 reads TGTGCCAGCAGTTACGGTCTTCCCAATGAGCAGTTCTTC.

This clonotype was counted a few times. The chain employs TRBV6-1 and TRBJ2-1; TRBD1 matches at 8 bases. Germline-derived CDR1 and CDR2 are MNHNS and SASEGT. Germline trimming cut 3 bases from V and 3 bases from J; bases unmatched to any gene: 1. The length of the CDR3 is 14 residues. The CDR3 nucleotides are TGTGCCAGCAGTGAGGGACAGGTCTACAATGAGCAGTTCTTC. Translation gives CASSEGQVYNEQFF.

In its sample, this clonotype was seen many times. The chain has TRBV19 and TRBJ2-1, with D possibly matching TRBD1 (6 bases). V was shortened by 9 bases and J by 2 bases, with 8 bases between the two germline ends. Germline V gives CDR1 LNHDA, CDR2 SQIVND (reference sequence). The length of the CDR3 is 12 residues. CDR3 in amino acids: CASRGPYNEQFF. The DNA of the CDR3 is TGTGCCAGCAGGGGTCCCTACAATGAGCAGTTCTTC.

A word on this clonotype: A much larger clone differs by one base, so this may be a read error. The chain joins TRBV7-8 to TRBJ2-1, with 8 bases that match TRBD1. The CDR3 sequence is 15 residues long. Looked up from germline, CDR1 is SGHVS and CDR2 is FQNEAQ. The CDR3 sequence is CASSLTDRAYNDQFF. As DNA, the CDR3 is TGTGCCAGCAGCTTAACGGACAGGGCTTACAATGATCAGTTCTTC.

This clonotype was counted between two and nine times. The V gene is TRBV6-5, the J gene TRBJ1-6, with D uncertain. CDR1 and CDR2 (germline): MNHEY, SVGAGI. CDR3 size: 15 residues. V was trimmed by 3 bases and J by 7 bases, leaving 13 bases between them. CDR3 sequence (DNA): TGTGCCAGCAGTTATAGAGTCGGCAGGAATTCACCCCTCCACTTT. Protein: CASSYRVGRNSPLHF.

The J gene is TRBJ1-1, the V gene TRBV2; the match to TRBD1 covers 7 bases. Trimming removed 3 bases from V and 5 bases from J; junction bases left unmatched: 6. This CDR3 is built from 14 residues. Germline assignment: CDR1 SNHLY and CDR2 FYNNEI. The CDR3 sequence: CASSDTGVGTEAFF. Written as DNA, the CDR3 is TGTGCCAGCAGTGATACAGGGGTGGGAACTGAAGCTTTCTTT.

This chain uses TRBV20-1 with TRBJ2-5; D is undetermined. The CDR3 has 14 amino acids. Germline CDR1 and CDR2: DFQATT and SNEGSKA (reference sequence). V gave up 0 bases and J gave up 2 bases, with 10 bases separating them. The CDR3: CSARDPQTQETQYF. The CDR3, as DNA: TGCAGTGCTAGAGATCCACAAACACAAGAGACCCAGTACTTC.

The DNA of the CDR3 is TGTGCCTGGCCGCGGGCTAGCGGGGGGGTAACAGATACGCAGTATTTT. It is translated as CAWPRASGGVTDTQYF. V is TRBV30 and J is TRBJ2-3, with 12 nucleotides matching TRBD2. From germline, CDR1 is GTSNPN and CDR2 SVGIG (reference sequence). V lost 5 bases and J lost 3; bases outside the gene matches: 9. The CDR3 covers 16 residues.

The gene calls are TRBV20-1 and TRBJ2-3; D remains ambiguous. The V end was cut by 7 bases, the J end by 1 base, with 6 bases between. Germline CDR1 and CDR2: DFQATT and SNEGSKA (reference sequence). The CDR3 totals 11 residues. CDR3: CSELGTDTQYF. CDR3 nucleotides: TGCAGTGAGCTTGGCACAGATACGCAGTATTTT.